This T cell receptor beta chain appears in the sequencing data of a study of breast tumors, draining lymph nodes, adjacent tissues. General observations from the study: That most tumor T cells come from lymph nodes remained unproven. Tumor repertoires ranked between lymph nodes and nontumor tissue in diversity, with V and J gene preferences.

TCRdb re-derived calls from the multiplex PCR reads in MiXCR, one entry per CDR3 protein. The data show approximately 12,000 distinct CDR3 sequences, 40% to 55% seen once. The CDR3 extends over 15 amino acids. Trimming stripped 1 base from V and 3 bases from J, with 13 bases between. CDR1 DFQATT and CDR2 SNEGSKA come from the germline V gene (reference sequence). Notes on this clonotype: Antigen specificity is unknown.

The rearrangement joins TRBV20-1 to TRBJ2-1; tentatively, D is TRBD2 (6 bases). The source of this sequence is a female donor with breast cancer. Some clones in this sample may be carry-over from other donors' samples. Material for sequencing was tumor-adjacent breast tissue. The CDR3 bases are TGCAGTGCTAGAGTTGGGGGGAAGGACTACAATGAGCAGTTCTTC. It translates to CSARVGGKDYNEQFF.